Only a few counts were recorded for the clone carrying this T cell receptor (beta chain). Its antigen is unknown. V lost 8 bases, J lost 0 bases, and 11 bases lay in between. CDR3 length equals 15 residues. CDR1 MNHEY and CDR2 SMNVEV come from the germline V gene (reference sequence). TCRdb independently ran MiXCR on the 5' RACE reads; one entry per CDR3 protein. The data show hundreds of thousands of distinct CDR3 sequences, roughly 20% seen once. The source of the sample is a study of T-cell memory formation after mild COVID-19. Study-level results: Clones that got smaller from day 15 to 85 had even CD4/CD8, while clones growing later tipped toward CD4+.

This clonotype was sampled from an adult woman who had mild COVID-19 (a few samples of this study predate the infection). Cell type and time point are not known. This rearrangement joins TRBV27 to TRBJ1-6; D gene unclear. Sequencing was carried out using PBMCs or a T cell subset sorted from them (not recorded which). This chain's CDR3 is CASGPISSYNSPLHF. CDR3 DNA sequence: TGTGCCAGCGGACCGATAAGCTCCTATAATTCACCCCTCCACTTT.